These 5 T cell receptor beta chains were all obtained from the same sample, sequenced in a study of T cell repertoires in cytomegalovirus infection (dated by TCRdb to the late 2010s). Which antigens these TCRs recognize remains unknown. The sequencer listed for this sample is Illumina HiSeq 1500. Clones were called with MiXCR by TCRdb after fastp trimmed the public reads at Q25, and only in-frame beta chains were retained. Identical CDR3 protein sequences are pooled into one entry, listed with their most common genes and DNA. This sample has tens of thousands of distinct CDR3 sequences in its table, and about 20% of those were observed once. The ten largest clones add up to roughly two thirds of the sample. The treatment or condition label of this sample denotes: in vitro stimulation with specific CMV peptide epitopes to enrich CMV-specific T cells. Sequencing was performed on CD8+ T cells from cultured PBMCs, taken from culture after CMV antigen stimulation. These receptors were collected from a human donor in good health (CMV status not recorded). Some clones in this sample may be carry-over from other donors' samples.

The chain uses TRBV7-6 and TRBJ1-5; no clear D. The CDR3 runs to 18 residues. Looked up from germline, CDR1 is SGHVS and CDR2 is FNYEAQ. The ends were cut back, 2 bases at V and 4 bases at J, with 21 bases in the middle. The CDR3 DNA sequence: TGTGCCAGCAGCTTATTACCCGGTCGGGGAGACCCAAATCAGCCCCAGCATTTT. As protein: CASSLLPGRGDPNQPQHF.

As DNA, the CDR3 is TGTGCCAGCAGAGGGACAGGGAACCAAGAGTACTACGAGCAGTACTTC. It specifies CASRGTGNQEYYEQYF. This chain joins TRBV6-2 or TRBV6-3 and TRBJ2-7; 9 nucleotides line up with TRBD1. The CDR3 extends over 16 amino acids. J lost 3 bases, V lost 6 bases, and 12 bases had no gene match. Germline-derived CDR1 and CDR2 are MNHEY and SVGEGT.

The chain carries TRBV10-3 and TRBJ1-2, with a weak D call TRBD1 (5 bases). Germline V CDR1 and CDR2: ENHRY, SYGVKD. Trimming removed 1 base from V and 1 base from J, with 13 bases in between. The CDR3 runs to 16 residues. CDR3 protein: CAISEFPTRGNYGYTF. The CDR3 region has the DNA TGTGCCATCAGTGAGTTCCCCACGAGGGGTAACTATGGCTACACCTTC.

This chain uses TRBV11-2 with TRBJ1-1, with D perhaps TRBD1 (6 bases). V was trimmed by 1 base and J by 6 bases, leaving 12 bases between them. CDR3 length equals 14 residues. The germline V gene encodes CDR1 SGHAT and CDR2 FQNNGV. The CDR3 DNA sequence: TGTGCCAGCAGCTTAGCCAGGGGAGTGGCTGAAGCTTTCTTT. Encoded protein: CASSLARGVAEAFF.

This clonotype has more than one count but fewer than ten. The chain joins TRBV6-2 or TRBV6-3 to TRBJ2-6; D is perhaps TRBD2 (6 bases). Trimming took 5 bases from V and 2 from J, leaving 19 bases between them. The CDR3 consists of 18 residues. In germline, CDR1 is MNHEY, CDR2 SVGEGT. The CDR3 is CASSHPGLSRAGANVLTF. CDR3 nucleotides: TGTGCCAGCAGTCATCCGGGACTCTCGAGGGCTGGGGCCAACGTCCTGACTTTC.